Reported below is one T cell receptor beta chain. These data belong to a study of shared T cell receptors in the human thymus. The CDR3 spans 16 residues. Per the germline V gene, CDR1 is MGHRA and CDR2 is YSYEKL. V lost 0 bases and J 2 bases, leaving 11 bases between the germline ends. Profiling relied on immunoSEQ multiplex PCR, and the TCRdb table lists in-frame clones only, not all of them. The sample has about 380,000 clones, around 95% seen once. The chain has TRBV4-1 and TRBJ1-5; D ambiguous. This TCR came from a human donor. Sequenced material: thymocytes. The CDR3 nucleotides read TGCGCCAGCAGCCAAGAGGCGGAGGTAGGCAATCAGCCCCAGCATTTT. The encoded protein is CASSQEAEVGNQPQHF.